Shown below are 25 T cell receptor beta chains from a single sample sequenced in a study of T cell repertoires in breast cancer. Primers covering all TCR V genes were used in emulsion RT-PCR on CD8+ T cells. During the second nested PCR, blocking oligonucleotides suppressed genes that were not paired. TCRdb reprocessed the emulsion pairing reads with MiXCR, giving one entry per CDR3 protein. The sample consists of roughly 38,000 distinct CDR3 sequences, under 60% of them appearing once. The sequenced sample consisted of CD8+ T cells. These receptor sequences come from a pool of human donors with breast cancer or a healthy control (not recorded which).

This clonotype was picked up a small number of times. V is TRBV29-1 and J is TRBJ2-1; D remains ambiguous. Looked up from germline, CDR1 is SQVTM and CDR2 is ANQGSEA. Trimming shortened V by 2 bases and J by 2 bases, and 10 bases separated the two germline ends. This CDR3 has 14 residues. CDR3 loop: CSVETSTPYNEQFF. The CDR3 coding sequence is TGCAGCGTTGAAACCAGTACTCCCTACAATGAGCAGTTCTTC.

This sequence joins TRBV3-1 and TRBJ2-3, with D uncertain. The ends were cut back, 1 base at V and 2 bases at J, with 10 bases in the middle. This CDR3 has 15 residues. CDR1 is LGHDT and CDR2 is YNNKEL in the germline V gene (reference sequence). The CDR3 loop reads CASSQGNNPTDTQYF. CDR3 nucleotide sequence: TGTGCCAGCAGCCAAGGGAACAACCCCACAGATACGCAGTATTTT.

This clonotype was picked up a small number of times. The rearrangement uses TRBV6-1 and TRBJ2-1, with 10 bases that match TRBD2. V lost 6 bases and J lost 4; bases outside the gene matches: 6. The CDR3 is made up of 15 amino acids. Germline V gene data show CDR1 as MNHNS and CDR2 as SASEGT. For the CDR3, the DNA is TGTGCCAGCAGCTCGGCTAGCGGGGGTTACAATGAGCAGTTCTTC. It specifies CASSSASGGYNEQFF.

The chain recombines TRBV7-2 with TRBJ2-5; TRBD1 matches at 11 bases. Germline trimming cut 3 bases from V and 5 bases from J; bases unmatched to any gene: 5. The V gene's germline CDR1 is SGHTA and CDR2 FQGNSA. This CDR3 comprises 15 residues. Written as DNA, the CDR3 is TGTGCCAGCAGCTTCGGGACAGGGGGTCAGGAGACCCAGTACTTC. Protein: CASSFGTGGQETQYF.

The chain has TRBV18 and TRBJ1-6; no firm D call. Germline CDR1 reads KGHSH; CDR2 reads LQKENI. Trimming left V 3 bases short and J 0 bases short, with 6 bases between. The CDR3 sequence is 15 residues long. CDR3 residues: CASSPQSSYNSPLHF. CDR3 nucleotides: TGTGCCAGCTCACCCCAGAGCTCCTATAATTCACCCCTCCACTTT.

The chain has TRBV28 and TRBJ2-1, with TRBD2 matching 10 bases. The V gene end was trimmed by 4 bases and the J gene end by 6 bases; junction bases not matched to a gene: 3. The germline gives CDR1 MDHEN, CDR2 SYDVKM. The CDR3 consists of 14 residues. The CDR3 protein is CASSSGTSANEQFF. CDR3 DNA: TGTGCCAGCAGTTCCGGGACTAGCGCCAATGAGCAGTTCTTC.

The rearrangement joins TRBV11-1 to TRBJ1-3; the D is unclear. Per the germline V gene, CDR1 is SGHAT and CDR2 is FQDESV (reference sequence). This CDR3 is built from 12 residues. The germline V and J ends were trimmed by 4 bases and 8 bases, with 9 bases remaining between them. CDR3 in amino acids: CASSSTRYTIYF. Here the CDR3 DNA reads TGTGCCAGCAGCTCAACCCGGTACACCATATATTTT.

This chain connects TRBV20-1 to TRBJ2-3; D is perhaps TRBD2 (5 bases). V gave up 0 bases and J gave up 1 base, with 11 bases separating them. Germline values: CDR1 DFQATT, CDR2 SNEGSKA (reference sequence). The CDR3 contains 15 residues. CDR3 residues: CSAREIAPRTDTQYF. The CDR3 nucleotides read TGCAGTGCTAGAGAGATAGCGCCCCGCACAGATACGCAGTATTTT.

The chain employs TRBV7-3 and TRBJ2-1; 7 bases fit TRBD1. The CDR3 is made up of 13 amino acids. V shed 5 bases and J 7 bases; nucleotides not matched to a gene: 5. Germline V gene sequence: CDR1 SGHTA, CDR2 FQGTGA. As DNA, the CDR3 is TGTGCCAGCAGCCGGACAGGTCAGAATGAGCAGTTCTTC. It encodes CASSRTGQNEQFF. Supplemented by reference TRBV7-3 and TRBJ2-1, the full variable domain reads GAGVSQTPSNKVTEKGKYVELRCDPISGHTALYWYRQSLGQGPEFLIYFQGTGAADDSGLPNDRFFAVRPEGSVSTLKIQRTERGDSAVYLCASSRTGQNEQFFGPGTRLTVL.

This clonotype was seen only a few times. This sequence joins TRBV14 and TRBJ1-1; 9 bases are a match to TRBD1. V was clipped by 5 bases and J by 5 bases; unmatched bases: 9. Germline V CDR1 and CDR2: SGHDN, FVKESK. The CDR3 is 15 amino acids. CDR3 in DNA: TGTGCCAGCAGCGCACAGGGGGCGTTGGGGACTGAAGCTTTCTTT. Encoded protein: CASSAQGALGTEAFF.

In its sample, this clonotype was seen a few times. This chain links TRBV7-9 with TRBJ2-1; D is possibly TRBD2 (5 bases). The CDR3 is made up of 15 amino acids. CDR1 and CDR2 from the germline V gene are SEHNR and FQNEAQ (reference sequence). With 4 bases removed from V and 8 bases from J, the gap between germline ends came to 18 bases. The CDR3 DNA reads TGTGCCAGCAGCTCCTCTAGCCCCAGGATGGATGAGCAGTTCTTC. Its translation: CASSSSSPRMDEQFF.

The V gene is TRBV2, the J gene TRBJ2-1; D is unclear. There are 11 residues in the CDR3. Trimming removed 4 bases at V and 10 bases at J, with 8 bases between. Germline CDR1 is SNHLY and CDR2 is FYNNEI. CDR3 sequence (DNA): TGTGCCAGCAGTGCCCGTTGGGAGCAGTTCTTC. Translating gives CASSARWEQFF.

The CDR3 DNA reads as TGTGCCAGCAGTGGGACTAGCGGGAGTGGGGCCAACGTCCTGACTTTC. Translation: CASSGTSGSGANVLTF. The chain combines TRBV6-4 with TRBJ2-6; the match to TRBD2 covers 13 bases. The germline CDR1 and CDR2 sequences are MRHNA and SNTAGT. This CDR3 has 16 residues. V lost 4 bases and J lost 3; bases outside the gene matches: 0.

The V and J genes are TRBV2 and TRBJ2-2; D unclear. Deletions cut 3 bases from V and 7 bases from J, with 12 bases between. This CDR3 is built from 14 residues. The germline CDR1 and CDR2 sequences are SNHLY and FYNNEI. The CDR3 protein is CASSEGYELGELFF. The CDR3 DNA is TGTGCCAGCAGTGAGGGGTATGAACTCGGGGAGCTGTTTTTT.

The chain links TRBV6-1 to TRBJ2-3; possibly TRBD2 for D (8 bases). The CDR3 spans 15 residues. Trimming took off 10 bases at V and 2 bases at J, with 19 bases between the two ends. Per the germline V gene, CDR1 is MNHNS and CDR2 is SASEGT. CDR3 bases: TGTGCCACCACAGCGGGGGACAGATTCACAGATACGCAGTATTTT. This gives the protein CATTAGDRFTDTQYF.

J is TRBJ2-7 and V is TRBV7-9; unclear D gene. V was cut by 4 bases and J by 2 bases, with 9 bases left in between. Germline V lookup: CDR1 SEHNR, CDR2 FQNEAQ (reference sequence). There are 13 residues in the CDR3. The DNA for the CDR3 is TGTGCCAGCAGCTCGAAGGGCCCCTACGAGCAGTACTTC. Amino acid sequence: CASSSKGPYEQYF.

Only a few counts were recorded for this clonotype. This chain uses TRBV11-2 with TRBJ2-7, with a tentative D call TRBD2 (5 bases). Per the germline V gene, CDR1 is SGHAT and CDR2 is FQNNGV. The length of the CDR3 is 11 residues. Trimming stripped 4 bases from V and 6 bases from J, with 7 bases between. DNA of the CDR3: TGTGCCAGCAGCTCGGCGGGCGAGCAGTACTTC. It codes for CASSSAGEQYF.

In its sample, this clonotype was seen many times. The chain couples TRBV20-1 to TRBJ1-6, with D unclear. The V gene's germline CDR1 is DFQATT and CDR2 SNEGSKA (reference sequence). This CDR3 spans 13 amino acids. V lost 4 bases and J lost 7, with 11 bases in between. The CDR3 sequence is CSANPSENSPLHF. For the CDR3, the DNA is TGCAGTGCTAATCCGTCTGAAAATTCACCCCTCCACTTT.

The CDR3 DNA is TGCAGTGCTAGAGACGGGACAGCATCTGGAAACACCATATATTTT. Amino acids: CSARDGTASGNTIYF. The genes are TRBV20-1 and TRBJ1-3; 7 nucleotides agree with TRBD1. V lost 0 bases to trimming and J lost 1 base; unmatched junction nucleotides: 3. Germline values: CDR1 DFQATT, CDR2 SNEGSKA (reference sequence). This CDR3 spans 15 amino acids.

The V gene is TRBV20-1, the J gene TRBJ2-5, with D perhaps matching TRBD1 (6 bases). This CDR3 region has 14 residues. V was pared by 2 bases and J by 4 bases, with 14 bases between. From germline, CDR1 is DFQATT and CDR2 SNEGSKA (reference sequence). The CDR3 bases are TGCAGTGCTAGAAGGTCAGGGGCCAGAGAGACCCAGTACTTC. Translating gives CSARRSGARETQYF.

The chain couples TRBV6-1 to TRBJ1-4, with D possibly matching TRBD1 (5 bases). Germline V gene lookup returns CDR1 MNHNS and CDR2 SASEGT. This CDR3 spans 15 amino acids. Trimming stripped 6 bases from V and 8 bases from J, with 19 bases between. The CDR3 DNA reads TGTGCCAGCAGCCAACCCAGGGAGGCGGAGGAAAAACTGTTTTTT. It is translated as CASSQPREAEEKLFF.

The rearrangement uses TRBV6-1 and TRBJ2-5; the D gene is possibly TRBD2 (6 bases). Trimming took 2 bases from V and 5 from J, leaving 12 bases between them. From germline, CDR1 is MNHNS and CDR2 SASEGT. The CDR3 has 14 residues. The CDR3 DNA is TGTGCCAGCAGTGAACTGGAGGGGATGGAGACCCAGTACTTC. Amino acid sequence: CASSELEGMETQYF.

This clonotype was observed at least ten times. V gene TRBV20-1 combines with J gene TRBJ2-3, with D uncertain. The CDR3 covers 15 residues. Germline CDR1 DFQATT, CDR2 SNEGSKA (reference sequence). Trimming removed 0 bases from V and 0 bases from J, with 10 bases in between. The CDR3 DNA reads as TGCAGTGCTAGAGATGCCGAGAGGAGCACAGATACGCAGTATTTT. It yields the protein CSARDAERSTDTQYF.

The chain links TRBV3-1 to TRBJ2-1, with D uncertain. The V gene lost 4 bases and the J gene lost 0 bases, with 13 bases spanning the gap. CDR3 length: 16 amino acids. Germline CDR1 is LGHDT and CDR2 is YNNKEL (reference sequence). The CDR3 here is CASSPGTRRSYNEQFF. The CDR3 DNA is TGTGCCAGCAGCCCTGGTACTCGACGCTCCTACAATGAGCAGTTCTTC.

Only one count was recorded for this clonotype. The junction differs from germline at one of its ends, possibly a read error. This rearrangement joins TRBV7-2 to TRBJ1-2; D not certain. This CDR3 spans 17 amino acids. Germline CDR1 reads SGHTA; CDR2 reads FQGNSA. The DNA for the CDR3 is TGTGCCAGCAGCTTACGTGTGGAGAGGAGGGCGAACTGTGGCTACACCTTC. Translated, it gives CASSLRVERRANCGYTF.